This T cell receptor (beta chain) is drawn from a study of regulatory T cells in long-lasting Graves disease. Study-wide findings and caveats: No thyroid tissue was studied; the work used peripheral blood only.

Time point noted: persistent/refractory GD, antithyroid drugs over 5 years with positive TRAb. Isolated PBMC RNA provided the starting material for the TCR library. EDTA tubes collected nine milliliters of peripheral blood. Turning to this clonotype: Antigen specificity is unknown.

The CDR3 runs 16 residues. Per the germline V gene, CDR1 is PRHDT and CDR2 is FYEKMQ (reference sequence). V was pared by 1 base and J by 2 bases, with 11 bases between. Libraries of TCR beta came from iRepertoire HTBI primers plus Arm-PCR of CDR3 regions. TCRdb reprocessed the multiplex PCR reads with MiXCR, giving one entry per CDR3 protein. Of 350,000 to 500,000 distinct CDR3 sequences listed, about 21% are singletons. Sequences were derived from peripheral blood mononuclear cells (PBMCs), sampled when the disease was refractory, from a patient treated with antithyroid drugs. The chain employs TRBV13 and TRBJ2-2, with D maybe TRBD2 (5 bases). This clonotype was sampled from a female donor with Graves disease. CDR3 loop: CASSLEGSENTGELFF. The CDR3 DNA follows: TGTGCCAGCAGCTTAGAGGGTAGCGAAAACACCGGGGAGCTGTTTTTT. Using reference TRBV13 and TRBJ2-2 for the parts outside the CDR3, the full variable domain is AAGVIQSPRHLIKEKRETATLKCYPIPRHDTVYWYQQGPGQDPQFLISFYEKMQSDKGSIPDRFSAQQFSDYHSELNMSSLELGDSALYFCASSLEGSENTGELFFGEGSRLTVL.